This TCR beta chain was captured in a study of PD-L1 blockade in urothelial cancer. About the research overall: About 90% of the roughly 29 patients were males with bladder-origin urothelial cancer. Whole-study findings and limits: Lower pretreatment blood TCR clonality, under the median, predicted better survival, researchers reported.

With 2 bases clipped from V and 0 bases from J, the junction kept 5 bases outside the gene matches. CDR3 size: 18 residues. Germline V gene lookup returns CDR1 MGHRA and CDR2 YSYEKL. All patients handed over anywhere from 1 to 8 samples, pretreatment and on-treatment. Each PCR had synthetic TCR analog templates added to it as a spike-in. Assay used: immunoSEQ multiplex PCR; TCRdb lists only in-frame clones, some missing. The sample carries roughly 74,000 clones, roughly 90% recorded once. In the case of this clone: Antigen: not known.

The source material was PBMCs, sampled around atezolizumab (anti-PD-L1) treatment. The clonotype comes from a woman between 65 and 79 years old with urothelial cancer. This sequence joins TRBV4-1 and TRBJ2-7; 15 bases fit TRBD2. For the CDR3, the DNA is TGCGCCAGCAGCCAATTGGGACTAGCGGGAGGAAGCTCCTACGAGCAGTACTTC. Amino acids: CASSQLGLAGGSSYEQYF.